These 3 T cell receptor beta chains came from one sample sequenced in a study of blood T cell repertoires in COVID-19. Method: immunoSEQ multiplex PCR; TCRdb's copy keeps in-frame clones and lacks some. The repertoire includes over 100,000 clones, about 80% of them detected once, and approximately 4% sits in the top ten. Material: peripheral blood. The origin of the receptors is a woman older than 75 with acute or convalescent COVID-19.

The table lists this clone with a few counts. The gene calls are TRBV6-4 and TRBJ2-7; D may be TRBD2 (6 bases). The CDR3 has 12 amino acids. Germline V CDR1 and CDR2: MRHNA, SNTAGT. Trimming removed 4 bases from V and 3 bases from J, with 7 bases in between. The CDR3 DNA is TGTGCCAGCAGTGTGCGGGACTACGAGCAGTACTTC. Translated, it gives CASSVRDYEQYF.

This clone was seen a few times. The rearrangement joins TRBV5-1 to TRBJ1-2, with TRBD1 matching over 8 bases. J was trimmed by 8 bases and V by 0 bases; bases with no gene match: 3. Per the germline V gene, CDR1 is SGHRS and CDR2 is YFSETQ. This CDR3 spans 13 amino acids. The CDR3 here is CASSLGTGSGYTF. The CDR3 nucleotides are TGCGCCAGCAGCTTGGGGACAGGGTCCGGCTACACCTTC.

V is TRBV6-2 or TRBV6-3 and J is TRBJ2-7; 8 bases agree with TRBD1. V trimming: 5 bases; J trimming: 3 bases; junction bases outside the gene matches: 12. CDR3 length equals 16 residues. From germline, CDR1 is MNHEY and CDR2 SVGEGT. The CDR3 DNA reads TGTGCCAGCAGTCCGACCCCGGGACAGGTAATCTACGAGCAGTACTTC. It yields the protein CASSPTPGQVIYEQYF.